This T cell receptor (beta chain) was captured by sequencing in a study of shared clonotypes between healthy human individuals. Regarding this clone: Its antigen remains unidentified.

Germline values: CDR1 GTSNPN, CDR2 SVGIG (reference sequence). The V gene lost 0 bases and the J gene lost 8 bases, with 11 bases spanning the gap. The CDR3 consists of 14 residues. Study-level results: Naive subsets generally exceeded memory subsets in estimated richness. With a handful of donors compared, roughly 4.9% of naive CD4 clonotypes were shared.

Per the authors' pipeline: Filtering of immunoSEQ junctional sequences could not match full-length read filtering. Sequenced by immunoSEQ multiplex PCR; TCRdb stores in-frame clones only, minus some. V, J and clone size were drawn from that table, and D and trimming were deduced from the DNA. The repertoire includes roughly 1,100,000 clones, about 77% of them detected once, and over 1.3% sits in the top ten. The donor population consisted of healthy HIV-negative adults with no recent acute infections or vaccinations. Material for sequencing was memory CD4+ T cells sorted from blood. Indicated subset: CD45RA-negative fraction. This clonotype originated in a young man in good health. The rearrangement links TRBV30 to TRBJ1-6, with a weak D call TRBD1 (5 bases). The DNA for the CDR3 is TGTGCCTGGAGTGTAGCAGGGCCAGATTCACCCCTCCACTTT. Its translation is CAWSVAGPDSPLHF.